This T cell receptor (beta chain) comes out of a study of human T cells and chemical hapten exposure. This clonotype has at least ten counts. Specified time point: pre-sensitization, week 0. Treatment indicated: therapeutic diphenylcyclopropenone sensitization with weekly scalp DPC. The library labeled individual cDNA molecules by adding unique molecular identifiers to them. TCRdb independently ran MiXCR on the RACE reads; one entry per CDR3 protein. The table shows some 200,000 distinct CDR3 sequences, with 25% to 35% occurring only once. The CDR3 runs 15 residues. Germline lookup yields CDR1 SGHTA and CDR2 FQGNSA. Between the trimmed V and J ends, which lost 5 bases and 3 bases, there was a span of 13 bases.

The starting material was whole blood, obtained in connection with sensitization to the hapten diphenylcyclopropenone (DPC). The sequence was collected from a woman younger than 45 with alopecia areata. Some clones in this sample may be carry-over from other donors' samples. The chain is built from TRBV7-2 and TRBJ1-4; D gene unclear. DNA of the CDR3: TGTGCCAGCAGCCCTCAAACGGGGTCTAATGAAAAACTGTTTTTT. Translation: CASSPQTGSNEKLFF.